This T cell receptor (beta chain) stems from a study of cytomegalovirus exposure and HLA in healthy donors. Regarding the study as a whole: Researchers reportedly found TCR beta sequences accurately predicted most subjects' HLA-A and HLA-B alleles. In a later analysis, productive TCRs from donors in an Asian-associated ancestry cluster reportedly carried fewer N-insertions than the cohort mean.

The PCR had 60 Vbeta and 13 Jbeta primers. The protocol was immunoSEQ multiplex PCR, while the TCRdb copy is restricted to in-frame clones and leaves out a portion. The sample records about 98,000 clones, 75% to 85% being singletons. The ends were cut back, 5 bases at V and 4 bases at J, with 14 bases in the middle. The germline CDR1 and CDR2 sequences are MNHNS and SASEGT. The length of the CDR3 is 14 residues. About this clone itself: Its matching antigen is unknown.

This TCR came from a man younger than 35 in good health and CMV-seropositive. The sequenced material came from PBMCs. The chain combines TRBV6-1 with TRBJ1-1, with a tentative D call TRBD1 (5 bases). CDR3 loop: CASSLYRGGTEAFF. CDR3 nucleotide sequence: TGTGCCAGCAGTCTCTACCGGGGGGGCACTGAAGCTTTCTTT.